The clone carrying this T cell receptor (beta chain) was counted a few times. The data were taken from a study of T-cell reconstitution after alpha-beta-depleted transplantation in children. TCRbeta library construction was performed incorporating unique molecular identifiers. TCRdb re-analysed the PCR reads in MiXCR, keeping a single row per CDR3 protein. The data show some 340,000 distinct CDR3 sequences, approximately 10% seen once. The CDR3 has 15 amino acids. Trimming at V came to 5 bases and at J to 5 bases, leaving 9 bases not matched to a gene. CDR1 MGHDK and CDR2 SYGVNS come from the germline V gene.

This clonotype originated in a human donor who donated a stem cell graft to a child with acute lymphoblastic leukemia. This chain uses TRBV25-1 with TRBJ1-2, with 9 positions matching TRBD1. The sample consisted of PBMCs from the stem cell graft donor, taken from the stem cell graft. The CDR3 DNA sequence: TGTGCCAGCAGTCTTACAGGGGGCGCTGGGTATGGCTACACCTTC. Encoded protein: CASSLTGGAGYGYTF.